This TCR beta chain was profiled in a study of blood T cell repertoires in COVID-19. As for the study in general: T cells, B-cell-depleted T cells, or PBMCs provided the cDNA or gDNA that served as material.

Germline values: CDR1 WNHNN, CDR2 SYGVQD (reference sequence). CDR3 size: 14 residues. V lost 6 bases and J lost 0, with 9 bases in between. Clones were read by immunoSEQ multiplex PCR, and TCRdb kept only the in-frame ones, dropping some. The sample carries just over 90,000 clones, 80% recorded once. V gene TRBV10-1 combines with J gene TRBJ1-3; D possibly corresponds to TRBD1 (5 bases). The TCR was taken from a human donor in a cohort sampled during active COVID-19. Sequenced input: peripheral blood. CDR3 bases: TGCGCCAGCAGCTCGGACAACTCTGGAAACACCATATATTTT. This encodes CASSSDNSGNTIYF.